These 2 T cell receptor beta chains originate from one sample sequenced in a study of chemoradiotherapy in HPV16-positive cancers. Produced via immunoSEQ multiplex PCR; TCRdb's table is partial and in-frame only. The top ten hold 4% to 5% of the sample, which has some 70,000 clones, roughly 90% seen once. The specimen comprised blood, sampled from a patient who underwent chemoradiotherapy. These receptors were collected from a human donor with HPV-associated anogenital cancer.

The V gene is TRBV30, the J gene TRBJ2-7, with D perhaps TRBD2 (7 bases). The length of the CDR3 is 14 residues. Germline assignment: CDR1 GTSNPN and CDR2 SVGIG (reference sequence). V was cut by 0 bases and J by 1 base, with 10 bases left in between. This CDR3 reads CAWSVQGGSYEQYF. The CDR3, as DNA: TGTGCCTGGAGTGTACAGGGAGGGTCCTACGAGCAGTACTTC.

The chain is built from TRBV11-2 and TRBJ1-2; D possibly corresponds to TRBD1 (6 bases). Trimming cost V 0 bases and J 4 bases, with 9 bases left between them. Germline lookup yields CDR1 SGHAT and CDR2 FQNNGV. The CDR3 is made up of 14 amino acids. Written as DNA, the CDR3 is TGTGCCAGCAGCTTAGACCAGGGGACCTATGGCTACACCTTC. Protein sequence: CASSLDQGTYGYTF.